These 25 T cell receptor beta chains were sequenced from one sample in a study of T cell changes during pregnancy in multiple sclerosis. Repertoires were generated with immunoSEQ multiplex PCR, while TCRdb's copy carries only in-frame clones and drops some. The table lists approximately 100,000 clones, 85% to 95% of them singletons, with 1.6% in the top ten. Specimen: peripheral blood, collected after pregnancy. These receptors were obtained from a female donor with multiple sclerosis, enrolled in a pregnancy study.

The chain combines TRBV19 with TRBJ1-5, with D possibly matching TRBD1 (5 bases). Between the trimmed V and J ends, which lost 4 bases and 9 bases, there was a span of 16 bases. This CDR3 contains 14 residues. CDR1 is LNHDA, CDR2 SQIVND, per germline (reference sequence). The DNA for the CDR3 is TGTGCCAGTAGTAGGGGCCCCCCTGACCCGCCCCAGCATTTT. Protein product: CASSRGPPDPPQHF.

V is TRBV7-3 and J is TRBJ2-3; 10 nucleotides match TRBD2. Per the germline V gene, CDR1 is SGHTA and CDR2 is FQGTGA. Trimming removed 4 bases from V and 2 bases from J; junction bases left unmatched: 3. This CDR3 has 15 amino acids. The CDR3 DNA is TGTGCCAGCAGCTCTAGCGGGAGAGACACAGATACGCAGTATTTT. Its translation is CASSSSGRDTDTQYF.

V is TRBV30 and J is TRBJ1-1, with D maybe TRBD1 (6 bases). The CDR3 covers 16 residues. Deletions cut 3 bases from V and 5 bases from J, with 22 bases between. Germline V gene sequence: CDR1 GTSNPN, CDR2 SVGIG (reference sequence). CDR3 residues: CAWSQVGGAARTEAFF. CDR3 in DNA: TGTGCCTGGAGCCAAGTAGGGGGGGCGGCTCGGACTGAAGCTTTCTTT.

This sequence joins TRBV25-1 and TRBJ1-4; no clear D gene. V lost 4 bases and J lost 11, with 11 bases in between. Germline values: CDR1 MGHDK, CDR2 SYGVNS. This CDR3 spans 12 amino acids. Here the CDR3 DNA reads TGTGCCAGCAGTGGACAACCCGGTAAACTGTTTTTT. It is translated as CASSGQPGKLFF.

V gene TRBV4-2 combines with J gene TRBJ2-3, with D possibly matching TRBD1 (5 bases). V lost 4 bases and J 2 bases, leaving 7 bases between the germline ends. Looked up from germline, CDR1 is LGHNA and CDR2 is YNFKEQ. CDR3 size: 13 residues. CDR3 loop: CASSRGLTDTQYF. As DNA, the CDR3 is TGTGCCAGCAGCCGGGGCCTCACAGATACGCAGTATTTT.

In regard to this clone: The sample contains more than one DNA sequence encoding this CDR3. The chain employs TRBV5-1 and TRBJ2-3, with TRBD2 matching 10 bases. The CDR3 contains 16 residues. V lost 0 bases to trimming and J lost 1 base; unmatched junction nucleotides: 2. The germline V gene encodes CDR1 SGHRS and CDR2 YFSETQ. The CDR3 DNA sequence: TGCGCCAGCAGCTTGGAGCTAGCGGGGGGCACAGATACGCAGTATTTT. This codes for CASSLELAGGTDTQYF.

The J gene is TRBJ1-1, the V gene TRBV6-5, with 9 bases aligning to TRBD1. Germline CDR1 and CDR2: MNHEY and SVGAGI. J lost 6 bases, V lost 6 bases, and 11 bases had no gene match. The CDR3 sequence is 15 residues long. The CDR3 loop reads CASRPLDRGVPEAFF. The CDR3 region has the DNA TGTGCCAGCAGGCCCCTAGACAGGGGGGTTCCTGAAGCTTTCTTT.

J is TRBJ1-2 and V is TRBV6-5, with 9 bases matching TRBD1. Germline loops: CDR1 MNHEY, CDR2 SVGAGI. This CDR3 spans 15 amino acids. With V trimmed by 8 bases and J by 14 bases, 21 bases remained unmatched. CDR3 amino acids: CASSTPAGTGPLVTF. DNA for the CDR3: TGTGCCAGCTCTACTCCAGCCGGGACAGGGCCCCTCGTGACCTTC.

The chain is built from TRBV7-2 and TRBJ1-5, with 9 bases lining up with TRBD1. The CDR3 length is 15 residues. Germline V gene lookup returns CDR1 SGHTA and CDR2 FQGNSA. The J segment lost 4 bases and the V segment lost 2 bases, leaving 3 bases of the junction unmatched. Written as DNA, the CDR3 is TGTGCCAGCAGCTTACGGACAGGGGAAAATCAGCCCCAGCATTTT. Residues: CASSLRTGENQPQHF. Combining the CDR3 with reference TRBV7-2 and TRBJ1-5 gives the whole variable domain GAGVSQSPSNKVTEKGKDVELRCDPISGHTALYWYRQSLGQGLEFLIYFQGNSAPDKSGLPSDRFSAERTGGSVSTLTIQRTQQEDSAVYLCASSLRTGENQPQHFGDGTRLSIL.

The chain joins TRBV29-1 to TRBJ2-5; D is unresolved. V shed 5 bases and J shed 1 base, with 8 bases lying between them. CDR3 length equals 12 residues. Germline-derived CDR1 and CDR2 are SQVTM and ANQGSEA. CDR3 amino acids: CSVRQLQETQYF. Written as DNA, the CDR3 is TGCAGCGTTCGACAACTCCAAGAGACCCAGTACTTC.

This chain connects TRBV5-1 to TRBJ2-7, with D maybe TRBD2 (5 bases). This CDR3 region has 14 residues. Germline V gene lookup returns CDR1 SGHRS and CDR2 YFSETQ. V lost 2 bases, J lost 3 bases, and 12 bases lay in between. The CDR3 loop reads CASSLSERSYEQYF. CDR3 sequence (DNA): TGCGCCAGCAGCTTAAGTGAGCGGAGCTACGAGCAGTACTTC.

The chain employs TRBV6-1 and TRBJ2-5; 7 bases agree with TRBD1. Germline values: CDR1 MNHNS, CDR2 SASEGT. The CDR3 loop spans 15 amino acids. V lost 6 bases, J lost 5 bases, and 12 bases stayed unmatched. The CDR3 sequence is CASSVGQVLLETQYF. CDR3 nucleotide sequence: TGTGCCAGCAGCGTCGGACAGGTCCTCCTCGAGACCCAGTACTTC.

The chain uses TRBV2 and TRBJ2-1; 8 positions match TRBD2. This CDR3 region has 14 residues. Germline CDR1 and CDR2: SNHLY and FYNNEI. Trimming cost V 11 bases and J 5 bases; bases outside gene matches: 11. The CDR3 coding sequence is TGTGCCTGTAGAGCGGGACTAGTTAACAATGAGCAGTTCTTC. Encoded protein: CACRAGLVNNEQFF.

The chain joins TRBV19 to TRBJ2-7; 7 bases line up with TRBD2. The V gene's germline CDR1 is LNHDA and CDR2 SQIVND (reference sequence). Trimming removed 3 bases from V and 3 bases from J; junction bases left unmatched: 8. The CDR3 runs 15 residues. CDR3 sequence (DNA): TGTGCCAGTAGTATGAGGGCTAGCGGAAACTACGAGCAGTACTTC. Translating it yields CASSMRASGNYEQYF. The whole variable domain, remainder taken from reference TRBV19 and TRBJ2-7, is DGGITQSPKYLFRKEGQNVTLSCEQNLNHDAMYWYRQDPGQGLRLIYYSQIVNDFQKGDIAEGYSVSREKKESFPLTVTSAQKNPTAFYLCASSMRASGNYEQYFGPGTRLTVT.

In nucleotides, the CDR3 is TGTGCCAGTAGCTTACCAGGGTACAATCAGCCCCAGCATTTT. Its translation: CASSLPGYNQPQHF. This chain uses TRBV19 with TRBJ1-5; the D gene is possibly TRBD1 (5 bases). Germline assignment: CDR1 LNHDA and CDR2 SQIVND (reference sequence). The ends were cut back, 6 bases at V and 3 bases at J, with 12 bases in the middle. The CDR3 extends over 14 amino acids.

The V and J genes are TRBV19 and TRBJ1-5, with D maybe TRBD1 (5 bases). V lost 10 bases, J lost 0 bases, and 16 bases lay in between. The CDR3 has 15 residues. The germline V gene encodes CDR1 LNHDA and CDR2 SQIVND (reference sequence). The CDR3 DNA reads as TGTGCCACCTTAAGGGGAGGAAATAGCAATCAGCCCCAGCATTTT. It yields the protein CATLRGGNSNQPQHF. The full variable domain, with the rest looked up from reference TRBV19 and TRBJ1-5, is DGGITQSPKYLFRKEGQNVTLSCEQNLNHDAMYWYRQDPGQGLRLIYYSQIVNDFQKGDIAEGYSVSREKKESFPLTVTSAQKNPTAFYLCATLRGGNSNQPQHFGDGTRLSIL.

The CDR3 protein is CASNRGQGANTGELFF. The DNA for the CDR3 is TGTGCCAGCAATCGAGGACAGGGCGCGAACACCGGGGAGCTGTTTTTT. The chain couples TRBV5-4 to TRBJ2-2; TRBD1 matches 8 bases. Germline CDR1 reads SGHNT; CDR2 reads YYREEE (reference sequence). Trimming at V came to 6 bases and at J to 0 bases, leaving 7 bases not matched to a gene. The CDR3 is 16 amino acids.

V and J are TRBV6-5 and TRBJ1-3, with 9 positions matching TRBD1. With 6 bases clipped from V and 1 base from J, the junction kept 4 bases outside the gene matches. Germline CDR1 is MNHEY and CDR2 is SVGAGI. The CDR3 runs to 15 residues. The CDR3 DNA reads TGTGCCAGCAGACGGGACAGGGCATCTGGAAACACCATATATTTT. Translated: CASRRDRASGNTIYF.

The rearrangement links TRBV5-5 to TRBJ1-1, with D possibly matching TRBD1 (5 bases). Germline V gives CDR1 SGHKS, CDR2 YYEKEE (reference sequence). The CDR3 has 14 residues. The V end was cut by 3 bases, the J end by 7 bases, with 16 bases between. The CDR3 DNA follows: TGTGCCAGCAGCTCAGGAGGGGCCAGTGGTGAAGCTTTCTTT. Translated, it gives CASSSGGASGEAFF.

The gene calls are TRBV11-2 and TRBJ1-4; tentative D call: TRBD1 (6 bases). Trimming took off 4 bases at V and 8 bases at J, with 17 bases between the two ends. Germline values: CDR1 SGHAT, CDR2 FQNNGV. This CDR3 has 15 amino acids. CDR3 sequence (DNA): TGTGCCAGCAGCTCTTACAGGGTCGACGGAGAAAAACTGTTTTTT. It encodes CASSSYRVDGEKLFF.

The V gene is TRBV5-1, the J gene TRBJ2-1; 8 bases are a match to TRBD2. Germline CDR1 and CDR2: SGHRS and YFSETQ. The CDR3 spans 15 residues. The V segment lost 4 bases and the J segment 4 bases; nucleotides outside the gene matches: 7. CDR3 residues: CASSGGTRLYNEQFF. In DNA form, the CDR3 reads TGCGCCAGCAGCGGGGGGACTAGACTATACAATGAGCAGTTCTTC.

CDR3 DNA: TGTGCCAGTAGTACGTTACAGGGGCACGAGCAGTACTTC. It encodes CASSTLQGHEQYF. The genes are TRBV19 and TRBJ2-7; TRBD1 matches 7 bases. In germline, CDR1 is LNHDA, CDR2 SQIVND (reference sequence). This CDR3 has 13 residues. Germline trimming cut 4 bases from V and 5 bases from J; bases unmatched to any gene: 5.

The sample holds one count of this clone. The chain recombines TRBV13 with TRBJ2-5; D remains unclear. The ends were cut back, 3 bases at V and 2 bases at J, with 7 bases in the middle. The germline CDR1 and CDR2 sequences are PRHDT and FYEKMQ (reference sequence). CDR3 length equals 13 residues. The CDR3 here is CASSFLQQETQYF. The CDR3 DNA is TGTGCCAGCAGCTTTTTACAGCAAGAGACCCAGTACTTC.

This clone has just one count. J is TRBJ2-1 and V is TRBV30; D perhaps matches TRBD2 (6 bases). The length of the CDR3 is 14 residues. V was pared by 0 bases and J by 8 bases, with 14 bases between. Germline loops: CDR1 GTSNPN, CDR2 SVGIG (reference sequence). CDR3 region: CAWSVQEGRHEQFF. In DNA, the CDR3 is TGTGCCTGGAGTGTACAGGAAGGGAGGCATGAGCAGTTCTTC.

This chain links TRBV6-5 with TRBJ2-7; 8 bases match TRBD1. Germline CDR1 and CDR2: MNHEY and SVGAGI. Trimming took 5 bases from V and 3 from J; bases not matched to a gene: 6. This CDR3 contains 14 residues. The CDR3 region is CASSRQGPYYEQYF. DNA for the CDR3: TGTGCCAGCAGTCGACAGGGGCCGTACTACGAGCAGTACTTC.